These 10 T cell receptor beta chains were all obtained from the same sample, sequenced in a study of blood T cell repertoires in COVID-19. The method was immunoSEQ multiplex PCR; TCRdb's version includes in-frame clones alone and lacks a portion of them. The sample shows some 200,000 clones, around 89% of them seen only once. Sequenced: PBMCs or T cells enriched from blood (not recorded which). These receptor sequences come from a woman aged 18 to 35 in a cohort exposed to, infected with or recovered from COVID-19 (not recorded which).

The chain uses TRBV29-1 and TRBJ2-1, with 14 bases fitting TRBD2. J lost 2 bases, V lost 5 bases, and 8 bases had no gene match. CDR1 is SQVTM, CDR2 ANQGSEA, per germline. The CDR3 extends over 17 amino acids. The CDR3, as DNA: TGCAGCGTTTCTATCCCGGGACTAGCGGGGGCCTACAATGAGCAGTTCTTC. Translation: CSVSIPGLAGAYNEQFF.

The chain employs TRBV6-1 and TRBJ1-1, with D unresolved. There are 12 residues in the CDR3. The V end was cut by 3 bases, the J end by 3 bases, with 5 bases between. The germline CDR1 and CDR2 sequences are MNHNS and SASEGT. CDR3 DNA sequence: TGTGCCAGCAGTGACCTCTACACTGAAGCTTTCTTT. This gives the protein CASSDLYTEAFF.

This sequence joins TRBV5-6 and TRBJ1-2, with TRBD1 matching 7 bases. The germline V gene has CDR1 SGHDT and CDR2 YYEEEE. This CDR3 is 16 amino acids long. J gave up 5 bases and V 7 bases, and 17 bases lay outside the gene matches. This chain's CDR3 is CASWGASAQGPYGYTF. Here the CDR3 DNA reads TGTGCCAGCTGGGGGGCCTCGGCACAGGGGCCTTATGGCTACACCTTC.

This clone occurred a few times. V is TRBV11-3 and J is TRBJ1-2, with D unclear. The CDR3 totals 13 residues. Germline V CDR1 and CDR2: SGHNT, YENEEA. V lost 6 bases to trimming and J lost 2 bases, with 10 bases between them. CDR3: CASSRDSNYGYTF. For the CDR3, the DNA is TGTGCCAGCAGTCGTGACTCCAACTATGGCTACACCTTC.

This chain links TRBV5-1 with TRBJ1-1; TRBD1 might be the D (6 bases). Deletions cut 0 bases from V and 1 base from J, with 10 bases between. The germline V gene has CDR1 SGHRS and CDR2 YFSETQ. The length of the CDR3 is 15 residues. The DNA for the CDR3 is TGCGCCAGCAGCTTGGCGTCGACAGGGAACACTGAAGCTTTCTTT. Its protein is CASSLASTGNTEAFF.

CDR3 protein: CASSLMEYQETQYF. The CDR3 DNA reads as TGTGCCAGCAGCTTAATGGAGTACCAAGAGACCCAGTACTTC. The V call is TRBV7-9, the J call TRBJ2-5, with D unresolved. V lost 2 bases and J lost 0, with 7 bases in between. CDR1 and CDR2 (germline): SEHNR, FQNEAQ (reference sequence). The CDR3 has 14 amino acids.

The V and J genes are TRBV6-5 and TRBJ1-3; 8 bases are a match to TRBD1. The J segment lost 4 bases and the V segment lost 0 bases, leaving 5 bases of the junction unmatched. From germline, CDR1 is MNHEY and CDR2 SVGAGI. This CDR3 comprises 16 residues. CDR3: CASSYSDRAGGNTIYF. The CDR3 DNA is TGTGCCAGCAGTTACTCGGACAGGGCTGGCGGAAACACCATATATTTT.

This chain connects TRBV29-1 to TRBJ1-1; tentatively, D is TRBD1 (5 bases). From germline, CDR1 is SQVTM and CDR2 ANQGSEA. The CDR3 runs 13 residues. V gave up 6 bases and J gave up 0 bases, with 11 bases separating them. CDR3 in amino acids: CSVGGRMNTEAFF. The CDR3 nucleotides read TGCAGCGTCGGGGGACGGATGAACACTGAAGCTTTCTTT.

The chain couples TRBV10-2 to TRBJ1-6; D may be TRBD1 (6 bases). The CDR3 has 14 residues. Germline V gene sequence: CDR1 WSHSY, CDR2 SAAADI. Deletions cut 4 bases from V and 14 bases from J, with 18 bases between. The CDR3 DNA reads TGCGCCAGCAGTGTCGCAGTCCTAGGGGGGGCCCTCCACTTT. Its protein is CASSVAVLGGALHF.

This clone was seen once. The chain couples TRBV12-3 or TRBV12-4 to TRBJ2-2; 9 nucleotides match TRBD2. This CDR3 contains 12 residues. With V trimmed by 5 bases and J by 16 bases, 8 bases remained unmatched. The CDR3 reads CASSSGGQSRFF. CDR3 coding DNA: TGTGCCAGCAGTAGCGGGGGGCAATCTCGGTTTTTT.